This paragraph covers one T cell receptor (beta chain) sequence. Its antigen remains unidentified. V was cut by 1 base and J by 0 bases, with 7 bases left in between. This CDR3 comprises 14 residues. As to time point: patch test 1, 2 weeks after DPC sensitization. Treatment given: therapeutic diphenylcyclopropenone sensitization with weekly scalp DPC. TCRdb re-called the RACE reads with MiXCR, one entry per CDR3 protein. In the table there are roughly 180,000 distinct CDR3 sequences, more than 14% of which are singletons. The sample belongs to a study of human T cells and chemical hapten exposure. Background on the study: Donors were sensitized with 2% DPC on the upper inner arm. Overall study results and limits: DPC sensitization produced no change in TCRs with frequency above 1 in 1000.

The sample in question was whole blood, obtained in connection with sensitization to the hapten diphenylcyclopropenone (DPC). The chain couples TRBV12-3 or TRBV12-4 to TRBJ2-7; D gene ambiguous. This receptor was obtained from a woman aged 25 to 39 with alopecia areata. Some clones in this sample may be carry-over from other donors' samples. CDR3: CASSLVVSSYEQYF. The CDR3 coding sequence is TGTGCCAGCAGTTTAGTCGTCAGCTCCTACGAGCAGTACTTC.